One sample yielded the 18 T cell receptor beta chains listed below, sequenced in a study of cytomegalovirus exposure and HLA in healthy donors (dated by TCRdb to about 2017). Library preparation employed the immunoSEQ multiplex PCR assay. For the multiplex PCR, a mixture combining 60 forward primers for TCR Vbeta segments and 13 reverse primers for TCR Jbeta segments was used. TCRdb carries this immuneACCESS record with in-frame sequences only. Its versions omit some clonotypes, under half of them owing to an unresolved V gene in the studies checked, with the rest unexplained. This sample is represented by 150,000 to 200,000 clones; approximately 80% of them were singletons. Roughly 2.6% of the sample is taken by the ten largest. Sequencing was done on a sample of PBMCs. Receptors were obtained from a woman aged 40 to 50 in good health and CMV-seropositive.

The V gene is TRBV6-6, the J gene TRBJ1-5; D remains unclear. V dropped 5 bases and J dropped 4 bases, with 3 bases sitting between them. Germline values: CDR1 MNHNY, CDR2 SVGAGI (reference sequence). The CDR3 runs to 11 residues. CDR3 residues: CASSQNQPQHF. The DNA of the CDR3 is TGTGCCAGCAGTCAGAATCAGCCCCAGCATTTT.

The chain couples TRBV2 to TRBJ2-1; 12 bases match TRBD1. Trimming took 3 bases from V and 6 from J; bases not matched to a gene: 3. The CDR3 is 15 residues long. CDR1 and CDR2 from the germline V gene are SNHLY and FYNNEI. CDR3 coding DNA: TGTGCCAGCAGTGAGGGACAGGGGGCCTCCAATGAGCAGTTCTTC. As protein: CASSEGQGASNEQFF.

In DNA form, the CDR3 reads TGTGCCAGCAGCTTAATGGGAGATGGGACTGAAGCTTTCTTT. Translation: CASSLMGDGTEAFF. The V gene is TRBV7-9, the J gene TRBJ1-1; D gene unclear. The CDR3 length is 14 residues. CDR1 SEHNR and CDR2 FQNEAQ come from the germline V gene (reference sequence). Trimming stripped 2 bases from V and 5 bases from J, with 12 bases between. The full variable domain, in which reference TRBV7-9 and TRBJ1-1 provide the parts outside the CDR3, is DTGVSQNPRHKITKRGQNVTFRCDPISEHNRLYWYRQTLGQGPEFLTYFQNEAQLEKSRLLSDRFSAERPKGSFSTLEIQRTEQGDSAMYLCASSLMGDGTEAFFGQGTRLTVV.

CDR3 in amino acids: CSVEAYSIGLAASGEQFF. The CDR3 bases are TGCAGCGTTGAAGCCTATTCAATCGGACTAGCGGCGTCTGGTGAGCAGTTCTTC. J is TRBJ2-1 and V is TRBV29-1, with TRBD2 identical over 10 bases. Losses at the gene ends were 1 base for V and 9 bases for J; bases not matched to a gene: 18. This CDR3 is built from 18 residues. CDR1 is SQVTM and CDR2 is ANQGSEA in the germline V gene.

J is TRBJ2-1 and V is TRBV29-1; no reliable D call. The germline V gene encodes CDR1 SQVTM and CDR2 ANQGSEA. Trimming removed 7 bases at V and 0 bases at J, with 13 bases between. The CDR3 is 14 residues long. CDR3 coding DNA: TGCAGCGCCCTGGGCCTACTCTCCTACAATGAGCAGTTCTTC. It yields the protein CSALGLLSYNEQFF.

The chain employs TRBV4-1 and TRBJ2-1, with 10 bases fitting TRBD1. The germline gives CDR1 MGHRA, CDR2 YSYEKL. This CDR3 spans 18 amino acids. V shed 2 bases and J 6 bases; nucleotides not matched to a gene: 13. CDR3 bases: TGCGCCAGCAGCCAACTAGGGGGGACAGGGGCCGTAGTCAATGAGCAGTTCTTC. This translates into CASSQLGGTGAVVNEQFF.

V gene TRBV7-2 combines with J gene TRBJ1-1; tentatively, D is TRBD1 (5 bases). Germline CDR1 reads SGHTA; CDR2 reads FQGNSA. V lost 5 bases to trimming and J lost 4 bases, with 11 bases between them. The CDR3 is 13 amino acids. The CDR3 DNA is TGTGCCAGCAGCCAGATGCAGGGCACTGAAGCTTTCTTT. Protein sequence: CASSQMQGTEAFF.

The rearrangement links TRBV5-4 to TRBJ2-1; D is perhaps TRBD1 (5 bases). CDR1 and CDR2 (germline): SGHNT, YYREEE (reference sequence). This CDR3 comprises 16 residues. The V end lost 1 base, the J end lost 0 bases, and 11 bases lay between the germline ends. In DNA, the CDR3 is TGTGCCAGCAGCTTGTTTTCGACAGTCTCCTACAATGAGCAGTTCTTC. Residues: CASSLFSTVSYNEQFF.

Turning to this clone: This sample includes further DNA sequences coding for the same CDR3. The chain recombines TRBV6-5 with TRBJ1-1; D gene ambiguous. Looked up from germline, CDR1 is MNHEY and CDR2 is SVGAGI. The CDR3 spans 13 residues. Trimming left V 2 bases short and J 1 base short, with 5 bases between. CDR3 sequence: CASSYDRNTEAFF. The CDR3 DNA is TGTGCCAGCAGTTACGATAGGAACACTGAAGCTTTCTTT.

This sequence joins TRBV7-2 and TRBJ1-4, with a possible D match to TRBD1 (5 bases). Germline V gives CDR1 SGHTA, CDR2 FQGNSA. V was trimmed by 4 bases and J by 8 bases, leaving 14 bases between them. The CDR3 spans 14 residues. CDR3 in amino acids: CASSSGQGREKLFF. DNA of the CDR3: TGTGCCAGCAGCTCGGGCCAGGGTCGGGAAAAACTGTTTTTT.

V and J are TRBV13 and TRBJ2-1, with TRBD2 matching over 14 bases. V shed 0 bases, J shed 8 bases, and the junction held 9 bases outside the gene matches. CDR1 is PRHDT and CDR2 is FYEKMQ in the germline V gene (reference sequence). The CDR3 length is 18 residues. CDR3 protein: CASSLGGPGLAGVYEQFF. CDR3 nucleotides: TGTGCCAGCAGCTTAGGGGGGCCGGGACTAGCGGGAGTGTATGAGCAGTTCTTC.

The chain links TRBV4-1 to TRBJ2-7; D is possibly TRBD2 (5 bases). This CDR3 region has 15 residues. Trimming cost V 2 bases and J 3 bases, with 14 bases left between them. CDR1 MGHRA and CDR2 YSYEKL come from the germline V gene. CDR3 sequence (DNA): TGCGCCAGCAGCCAACTCAGCGGAAATTTCTACGAGCAGTACTTC. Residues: CASSQLSGNFYEQYF.

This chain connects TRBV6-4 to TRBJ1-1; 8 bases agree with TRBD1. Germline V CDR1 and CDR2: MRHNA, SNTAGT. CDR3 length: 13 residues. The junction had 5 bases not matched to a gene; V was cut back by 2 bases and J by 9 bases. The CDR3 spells CASSDRDRGQAFF. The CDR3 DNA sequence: TGTGCCAGCAGTGACCGAGACAGGGGCCAAGCTTTCTTT.

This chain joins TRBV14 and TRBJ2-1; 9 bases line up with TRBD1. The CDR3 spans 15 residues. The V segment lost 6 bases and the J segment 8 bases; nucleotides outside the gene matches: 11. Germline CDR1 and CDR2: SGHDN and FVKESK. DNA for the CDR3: TGTGCCAGCAGTTTCCGGGACAGGGTTTATCATGAGCAGTTCTTC. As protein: CASSFRDRVYHEQFF.

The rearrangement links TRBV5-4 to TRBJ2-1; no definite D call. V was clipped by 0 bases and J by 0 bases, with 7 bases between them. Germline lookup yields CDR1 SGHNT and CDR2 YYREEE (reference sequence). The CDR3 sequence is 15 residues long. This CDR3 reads CASSLDKSSYNEQFF. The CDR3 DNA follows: TGTGCCAGCAGCTTGGATAAGAGCTCCTACAATGAGCAGTTCTTC.

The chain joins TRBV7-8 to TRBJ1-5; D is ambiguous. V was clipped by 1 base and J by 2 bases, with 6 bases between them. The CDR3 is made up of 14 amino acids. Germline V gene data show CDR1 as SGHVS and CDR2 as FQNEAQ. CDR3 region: CASSLERGNQPQHF. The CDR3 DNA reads TGTGCCAGCAGCTTAGAGAGGGGCAATCAGCCCCAGCATTTT.

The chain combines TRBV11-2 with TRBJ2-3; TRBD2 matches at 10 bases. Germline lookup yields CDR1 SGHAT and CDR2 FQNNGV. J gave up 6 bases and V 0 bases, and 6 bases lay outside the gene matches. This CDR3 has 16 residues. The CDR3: CASSLDLAGVADTQYF. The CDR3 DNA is TGTGCCAGCAGCTTAGATCTAGCGGGAGTAGCGGATACGCAGTATTTT.

CDR3 sequence (DNA): TGTGCCAGCAGGGACAGGGGAGGGGGCCCCTACGAGCAGTACTTC. Its translation is CASRDRGGGPYEQYF. The chain has TRBV6-5 and TRBJ2-7, with 9 bases identical to TRBD1. Trimming removed 6 bases from V and 2 bases from J; junction bases left unmatched: 8. This CDR3 spans 15 amino acids. Germline assignment: CDR1 MNHEY and CDR2 SVGAGI.